Listed below are T cell receptor beta chains from one sample, sequenced in a study of control samples from healthy donors and cancer patients. Repertoires were generated with immunoSEQ multiplex PCR, while TCRdb's copy carries only in-frame clones and drops some. The data hold 90,000 to 100,000 clones, with around three quarters observed a single time. Sample: blood. The source is a woman aged 30 to 39 in good health. Both conserved end residues are part of each CDR3. D genes are given only for firm matches. Only part of the rows carry a size: once, few, many, or a class if the clone is expanded.

TRBV11-2	NA	NA	TRBJ2-1	CASSLVGGRNEQFF	TGTGCCAGCAGCTTAGTGGGGGGACGCAATGAGCAGTTCTTC
TRBV9	NA	TRBD2	TRBJ2-5	CASSESGGIETQYF	TGTGCCAGCAGCGAGAGCGGGGGGATAGAGACCCAGTACTTC
TRBV5-1	NA	NA	TRBJ1-3	CASSLEGNRDTIYF	TGCGCCAGCAGCTTGGAGGGAAATCGCGACACCATATATTTT
TRBV7-2	few	NA	TRBJ2-7	CASSYTWYEQYF	TGTGCCAGCAGCTATACCTGGTACGAGCAGTACTTC
TRBV19	NA	NA	TRBJ1-2	CASSIVYEVPRDGYTF	TGTGCCAGTAGTATAGTCTACGAGGTGCCAAGGGATGGCTACACCTTC
TRBV5-6	NA	NA	TRBJ1-2	CASSWGVDRLNYGYTF	TGTGCCAGCAGCTGGGGTGTCGACAGGTTAAACTATGGCTACACCTTC
TRBV11-2	NA	TRBD2	TRBJ2-3	CASRALAGGGDTQYF	TGTGCCAGCAGGGCACTAGCGGGGGGAGGGGATACGCAGTATTTT
TRBV6-5	NA	NA	TRBJ2-6	CASSYSGTGANVLTF	TGTGCCAGCAGTTACTCAGGGACTGGGGCCAACGTCCTGACTTTC
TRBV2	once	NA	TRBJ1-4	CASRGPGQSEKLFF	TGTGCCAGCAGGGGCCCTGGACAGTCTGAAAAACTGTTTTTT
TRBV12-3/TRBV12-4	NA	NA	TRBJ2-7	CASTPGPTYEQYF	TGTGCCAGCACACCCGGGCCAACCTACGAGCAGTACTTC
TRBV5-6	NA	TRBD1	TRBJ1-1	CASSLSIQGGGEAFF	TGTGCCAGCAGCTTGTCTATACAGGGGGGAGGTGAAGCTTTCTTT
TRBV2	NA	NA	TRBJ1-2	CASSARTGNYGYTF	TGTGCCAGCAGCGCCAGGACGGGGAACTATGGCTACACCTTC
TRBV5-1	few	NA	TRBJ2-7	CASSADDKSSYEQYF	TGCGCCAGCAGCGCCGATGACAAAAGCTCCTACGAGCAGTACTTC
TRBV13	NA	NA	TRBJ1-3	CASSLGGSGNTIYF	TGTGCCAGCAGCTTAGGGGGCTCTGGAAACACCATATATTTT
TRBV18	few	TRBD2	TRBJ2-5	CASSRASGLGEETQYF	TGTGCCAGCTCGCGTGCTAGCGGCTTGGGAGAAGAGACCCAGTACTTC
TRBV9	NA	NA	TRBJ1-6	CASSVGGWESPLHF	TGTGCCAGCAGCGTAGGGGGATGGGAATCACCCCTCCACTTT
TRBV5-4	NA	TRBD1	TRBJ2-7	CASSRGQGENEQYF	TGTGCCAGCAGTCGAGGACAGGGCGAGAACGAGCAGTACTTC
TRBV6-6	once	NA	TRBJ2-1	CASSGTAYNEQFF	TGTGCCAGCTCTGGGACGGCTTACAATGAGCAGTTCTTC
TRBV9	NA	NA	TRBJ1-2	CASSADSPYGYTF	TGTGCCAGCAGCGCCGATTCGCCCTATGGCTACACCTTC
TRBV6-5	NA	NA	TRBJ1-1	CASSYSGRNTEAFF	TGTGCCAGCAGTTACTCGGGCAGAAACACTGAAGCTTTCTTT
TRBV6-2/TRBV6-3	NA	NA	TRBJ1-1	CASSPRTDDEAFF	TGTGCCAGCAGCCCAAGGACAGACGATGAAGCTTTCTTT
TRBV9	NA	NA	TRBJ2-5	CASSVAVREGQETQYF	TGTGCCAGCAGCGTAGCTGTCAGGGAAGGGCAAGAGACCCAGTACTTC
TRBV19	NA	TRBD1	TRBJ2-2	CASSIGTGSHTGELFF	TGTGCCAGTAGTATCGGGACAGGGTCTCACACCGGGGAGCTGTTTTTT
TRBV7-2	NA	NA	TRBJ1-1	CASSLGNMNTEAFF	TGTGCCAGCAGCTTAGGCAATATGAACACTGAAGCTTTCTTT